This TCR beta chain was sequenced for a study of regulatory T cells in long-lasting Graves disease. The study, taken as a whole, reports: Clonotypes that were public and shared totalled about 2,500 in persistent patients versus about 1,000 in new patients.

Time point noted: newly diagnosed GD, antithyroid drugs for less than 3 months. PBMCs provided the RNA from which the TCR library was made. The V and J ends lost 5 bases and 5 bases respectively, with 25 bases between them. In germline, CDR1 is SGHRS, CDR2 YFSETQ. This CDR3 is built from 17 residues. Library construction for TCR beta used iRepertoire HTBI primers and Arm-PCR of CDR3 regions. TCRdb processed the multiplex PCR reads anew with MiXCR; each CDR3 protein has one entry. The top ten clones hold approximately 20% of a sample with some 330,000 distinct CDR3 sequences, 10% to 15% of them seen once. This clonotype has a count of ten or more. Its matching antigen is unknown. These data also formed part of another study, on T cells in Graves' hyperthyroidism and ophthalmopathy. That study reports: Diagnostic assessment was based on clinical symptoms, serum thyroxine and TRAb, thyroid ultrasound and orbital computed tomography.

This receptor was obtained from a woman aged 18-35 years with Graves disease. The chain employs TRBV5-1 and TRBJ1-2; D is ambiguous. The sample in question was peripheral blood mononuclear cells (PBMCs), obtained at new diagnosis, from a patient treated with antithyroid drugs. The CDR3 sequence: CASRIAYGRTRAYGYTF. DNA of the CDR3: TGCGCCAGCAGGATCGCTTATGGCCGGACGAGGGCGTATGGCTACACCTTC.